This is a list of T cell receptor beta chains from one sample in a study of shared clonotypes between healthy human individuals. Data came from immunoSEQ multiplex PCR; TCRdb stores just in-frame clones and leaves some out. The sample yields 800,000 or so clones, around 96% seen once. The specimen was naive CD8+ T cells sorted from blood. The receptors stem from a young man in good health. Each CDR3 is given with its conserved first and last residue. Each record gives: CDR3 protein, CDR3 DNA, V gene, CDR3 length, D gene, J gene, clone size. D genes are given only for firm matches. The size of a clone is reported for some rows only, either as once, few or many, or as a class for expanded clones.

cdr3_aa: CASNILWQRNTEAFF
cdr3_nt: TGTGCCAGCAACATTTTATGGCAGAGGAACACTGAAGCTTTCTTT
v_call: TRBV28
cdr3_length: 15
d_call: NA
j_call: TRBJ1-1
clone_size: once

cdr3_aa: CASSQAVSYEQYF
cdr3_nt: TGTGCCAGCAGCCAAGCGGTCTCCTACGAGCAGTACTTC
v_call: TRBV14
cdr3_length: 13
d_call: NA
j_call: TRBJ2-7
clone_size: NA

cdr3_aa: CASTDGTASEAFF
cdr3_nt: TGTGCCAGCACCGATGGGACAGCCTCTGAAGCTTTCTTT
v_call: TRBV6-5
cdr3_length: 13
d_call: TRBD1
j_call: TRBJ1-1
clone_size: NA

cdr3_aa: CASSAGQGRDGYTF
cdr3_nt: TGCGCCAGCAGTGCGGGACAGGGACGTGATGGCTACACCTTC
v_call: TRBV10-2
cdr3_length: 14
d_call: TRBD1
j_call: TRBJ1-2
clone_size: NA

cdr3_aa: CASSFGTGITGELFF
cdr3_nt: TGTGCCAGCAGCTTCGGGACAGGGATCACCGGGGAGCTGTTTTTT
v_call: TRBV7-2
cdr3_length: 15
d_call: TRBD1
j_call: TRBJ2-2
clone_size: NA

cdr3_aa: CASSTLSRAFGEETQYF
cdr3_nt: TGCGCCAGCAGTACCTTGAGCCGGGCCTTCGGGGAAGAGACCCAGTACTTC
v_call: TRBV10-1
cdr3_length: 17
d_call: NA
j_call: TRBJ2-5
clone_size: NA

cdr3_aa: CASSPIPQSSGNTIYF
cdr3_nt: TGTGCCAGCAGTCCGATACCCCAGAGCTCTGGAAACACCATATATTTT
v_call: TRBV27
cdr3_length: 16
d_call: NA
j_call: TRBJ1-3
clone_size: NA

cdr3_aa: CASSEWGGIYNEQFF
cdr3_nt: TGTGCCAGCAGTGAATGGGGCGGGATCTACAATGAGCAGTTCTTC
v_call: TRBV6-4
cdr3_length: 15
d_call: NA
j_call: TRBJ2-1
clone_size: NA

cdr3_aa: CASSTTRGASDQPQHF
cdr3_nt: TGCGCCAGCAGCACCACCCGCGGGGCTTCGGATCAGCCCCAGCATTTT
v_call: TRBV4-1
cdr3_length: 16
d_call: NA
j_call: TRBJ1-5
clone_size: NA

cdr3_aa: CASTRGDSAHNEQFF
cdr3_nt: TGTGCCAGCACCCGAGGGGACAGCGCCCACAATGAGCAGTTCTTC
v_call: TRBV27
cdr3_length: 15
d_call: TRBD1
j_call: TRBJ2-1
clone_size: NA

cdr3_aa: CASSEVWLASTDTQYF
cdr3_nt: TGTGCCAGCAGTGAAGTGTGGCTAGCCAGCACAGATACGCAGTATTTT
v_call: TRBV2
cdr3_length: 16
d_call: NA
j_call: TRBJ2-3
clone_size: NA

cdr3_aa: CASSFPRGLAGPNTGELFF
cdr3_nt: TGTGCCAGCAGTTTCCCCCGAGGACTAGCAGGACCCAACACCGGGGAGCTGTTTTTT
v_call: TRBV28
cdr3_length: 19
d_call: TRBD2
j_call: TRBJ2-2
clone_size: NA

cdr3_aa: CASSVAIGEINTGELFF
cdr3_nt: TGTGCCAGCAGCGTAGCTATCGGGGAAATTAACACCGGGGAGCTGTTTTTT
v_call: TRBV9
cdr3_length: 17
d_call: NA
j_call: TRBJ2-2
clone_size: NA

cdr3_aa: CASSPLGTADEQYF
cdr3_nt: TGTGCCAGCAGCCCGCTAGGGACAGCGGACGAGCAGTACTTC
v_call: TRBV27
cdr3_length: 14
d_call: TRBD1
j_call: TRBJ2-7
clone_size: once

cdr3_aa: CSVGLGNSNQPQHF
cdr3_nt: TGCAGCGTTGGTTTGGGAAATAGCAATCAGCCCCAGCATTTT
v_call: TRBV29-1
cdr3_length: 14
d_call: NA
j_call: TRBJ1-5
clone_size: NA

cdr3_aa: CASSPYDWPQHF
cdr3_nt: TGTGCCAGCAGTCCATATGACTGGCCCCAGCATTTT
v_call: TRBV28
cdr3_length: 12
d_call: NA
j_call: TRBJ1-5
clone_size: NA

cdr3_aa: CASSLAGSGSPDTQYF
cdr3_nt: TGTGCCAGCAGCTTGGCTGGTAGCGGGAGCCCAGATACGCAGTATTTT
v_call: TRBV5-4
cdr3_length: 16
d_call: TRBD2
j_call: TRBJ2-3
clone_size: NA

cdr3_aa: CASSSGTDYEQYF
cdr3_nt: TGTGCCAGCAGCTCCGGGACAGACTACGAGCAGTACTTC
v_call: TRBV7-2
cdr3_length: 13
d_call: TRBD1
j_call: TRBJ2-7
clone_size: NA

cdr3_aa: CASSPTGGSYEQYF
cdr3_nt: TGTGCCAGCAGCCCGACAGGGGGCTCCTACGAGCAGTACTTC
v_call: TRBV11-2
cdr3_length: 14
d_call: TRBD1
j_call: TRBJ2-7
clone_size: NA

cdr3_aa: CASSIRDRGSYEQYF
cdr3_nt: TGTGCCAGCAGCATCCGGGACAGGGGGTCCTACGAGCAGTACTTC
v_call: TRBV5-5
cdr3_length: 15
d_call: TRBD1
j_call: TRBJ2-7
clone_size: NA

cdr3_aa: CASSQDRTSGSKETQYF
cdr3_nt: TGCGCCAGCAGCCAAGATAGGACTAGCGGGAGTAAAGAGACCCAGTACTTC
v_call: TRBV4-1
cdr3_length: 17
d_call: TRBD2
j_call: TRBJ2-5
clone_size: NA

cdr3_aa: CASSLEGRDYGYTF
cdr3_nt: TGTGCCAGCAGCTTGGAAGGGAGAGACTATGGCTACACCTTC
v_call: TRBV5-6
cdr3_length: 14
d_call: NA
j_call: TRBJ1-2
clone_size: NA

cdr3_aa: CASASPIVSGTPYEQYF
cdr3_nt: TGTGCCAGCGCAAGTCCGATCGTGAGCGGGACCCCCTACGAGCAGTACTTC
v_call: TRBV28
cdr3_length: 17
d_call: TRBD2
j_call: TRBJ2-7
clone_size: NA

cdr3_aa: CASGLYGTSGSSYEQYF
cdr3_nt: TGTGCTAGTGGTTTGTATGGGACTAGCGGGAGTTCCTACGAGCAGTACTTC
v_call: TRBV12-5
cdr3_length: 17
d_call: TRBD2
j_call: TRBJ2-7
clone_size: NA

cdr3_aa: CSVVTVEGTEAFF
cdr3_nt: TGCAGCGTCGTCACAGTTGAAGGTACTGAAGCTTTCTTT
v_call: TRBV29-1
cdr3_length: 13
d_call: NA
j_call: TRBJ1-1
clone_size: NA

cdr3_aa: CSVEPSGEGGPYEQYF
cdr3_nt: TGCAGCGTTGAACCCTCAGGGGAGGGAGGGCCCTACGAGCAGTACTTC
v_call: TRBV29-1
cdr3_length: 16
d_call: NA
j_call: TRBJ2-7
clone_size: NA

cdr3_aa: CASSPPSGETQYF
cdr3_nt: TGTGCCAGCTCACCCCCTAGCGGGGAGACCCAGTACTTC
v_call: TRBV18
cdr3_length: 13
d_call: TRBD2
j_call: TRBJ2-5
clone_size: NA

cdr3_aa: CASSVDGVEETQYF
cdr3_nt: TGTGCCAGCAGCGTAGATGGAGTTGAAGAGACCCAGTACTTC
v_call: TRBV9
cdr3_length: 14
d_call: NA
j_call: TRBJ2-5
clone_size: NA